These 2 T cell receptor beta chains originate from one sample sequenced in a study of PD-L1 blockade in urothelial cancer. Only in-frame clones appear in the TCRdb table, and some are missing; sequencing was by immunoSEQ multiplex PCR. The sample contains under 85,000 clones, approximately 90% of which appear only once. Time point denoted: peripheral blood 6 weeks after treatment start. Source: PBMCs, taken around atezolizumab (anti-PD-L1) treatment. The receptors were sampled from a woman aged 80 or over with urothelial cancer.

The V gene is TRBV30, the J gene TRBJ1-1; TRBD1 matches 7 bases. CDR3 length equals 12 residues. Per germline, CDR1 GTSNPN and CDR2 SVGIG (reference sequence). CDR3 sequence: CATGDMNTEAFF. CDR3 sequence (DNA): TGTGCTACAGGGGATATGAACACTGAAGCTTTCTTT. The full variable domain, completed using reference TRBV30 and TRBJ1-1, is SQTIHQWPATLVQPVGSPLSLECTVEGTSNPNLYWYRQAAGRGLQLLFYSVGIGQISSEVPQNLSASRPQDRQFILSSKKLLLSDSGFYLCATGDMNTEAFFGQGTRLTVV.

This rearrangement joins TRBV18 to TRBJ2-4, with 7 bases aligning to TRBD1. CDR3 size: 18 residues. V lost 3 bases to trimming and J lost 9 bases; unmatched junction nucleotides: 20. Germline CDR1 and CDR2: KGHSH and LQKENI. For the CDR3, the DNA is TGTGCCAGCTCACCCGTTCGGGACAGAGCCCCATGGGGTCTCATTCAGTACTTC. Protein product: CASSPVRDRAPWGLIQYF.